These 6 T cell receptor beta chains came from one sample sequenced in a study of tumor and adjacent non-tumor tissue in lung cancer (dated by TCRdb to the late 2010s). RNA was extracted from bulk unsorted tissue and checked for quality with a NanoDrop ND-1000 and an Agilent 2100. To prepare the library, multiplex PCR was applied. Sequencing instrument: Illumina HiSeq 2500. TCRbeta libraries were built by three rounds of nested PCR using primers (Table S4), following protocols modified from ARM-PCR. The public sequencing data were trimmed at Q25 with fastp and processed into clonotypes with MiXCR by TCRdb, which kept only in-frame beta chains. Rows merge per CDR3 protein into single entries with the most common DNA and genes. The sample contains 75,000 to 100,000 distinct CDR3 sequences, approximately 65% of them found a single time. Around 20% of the sample rests with the top ten. Sequenced: lung tumor tissue. Receptor source: a man in his 60s with non-small cell lung cancer.

The table lists this clonotype with a few counts. One end of the junction does not line up with germline, which may come from a read error. The chain is built from TRBV12-3 or TRBV12-4 and TRBJ2-3, with D possibly matching TRBD2 (6 bases). The CDR3 runs 14 residues. CDR3 in amino acids: CASRLVEGPDTRYF. The CDR3 DNA is TGTGCCAGCAGATTAGTGGAGGGGCCAGATACGCGGTATTTT.

V and J are TRBV6-6 and TRBJ2-5, with 9 bases matching TRBD1. The germline V gene encodes CDR1 MNHNY and CDR2 SVGAGI (reference sequence). V was clipped by 9 bases and J by 3 bases; unmatched bases: 8. The CDR3 is 14 amino acids. For the CDR3, the DNA is TGTGCCAGTATAGACAGGGGGGTAAAAGAGACCCAGTACTTC. It specifies CASIDRGVKETQYF.

On this clonotype: Since the CDR3 does not end with the conserved phenylalanine or tryptophan, this likely comes from a read error. The chain links TRBV12-3 or TRBV12-4 to TRBJ2-3; D possibly corresponds to TRBD1 (5 bases). The CDR3 loop spans 15 amino acids. CDR3 sequence: CASCQTDTGGDMQYS. The CDR3 DNA is TGTGCCAGCTGTCAGACGGACACCGGCGGAGATATGCAGTATTCT.

V usage is TRBV20-1 and J usage is TRBJ2-7; D gene uncertain. Trimming stripped 8 bases from V and 3 bases from J, with 14 bases between. CDR1 is DFQATT, CDR2 SNEGSKA, per germline (reference sequence). The CDR3 loop spans 12 amino acids. The chain's CDR3 is CSPSLVSYEQYF. CDR3 DNA: TGCAGTCCATCCCTCGTAAGCTACGAGCAGTACTTC.

This chain uses TRBV12-3 or TRBV12-4 with TRBJ1-5; D gene uncertain. The J call may be faulty, since TRBJ2-3 better matches the DNA end. The CDR3 runs to 13 residues. For the CDR3, the DNA is TGTGCCAGCAGTTTTTATAGGAGCCAGCCCCAGTATTTT. Translating gives CASSFYRSQPQYF.

Points on this clonotype: Germline and junction disagree at one end, which may indicate a read error. This chain links TRBV6-5 with TRBJ1-1; TRBD1 agrees at 7 bases. Germline lookup yields CDR1 MNHEY and CDR2 SVGAGI. This CDR3 region has 15 residues. CDR3 nucleotides: TGTGCCAGCAGTTACGGAGAGGGGGCGGGAACTGAAGCTTTTTTT. Amino acid sequence: CASSYGEGAGTEAFF.